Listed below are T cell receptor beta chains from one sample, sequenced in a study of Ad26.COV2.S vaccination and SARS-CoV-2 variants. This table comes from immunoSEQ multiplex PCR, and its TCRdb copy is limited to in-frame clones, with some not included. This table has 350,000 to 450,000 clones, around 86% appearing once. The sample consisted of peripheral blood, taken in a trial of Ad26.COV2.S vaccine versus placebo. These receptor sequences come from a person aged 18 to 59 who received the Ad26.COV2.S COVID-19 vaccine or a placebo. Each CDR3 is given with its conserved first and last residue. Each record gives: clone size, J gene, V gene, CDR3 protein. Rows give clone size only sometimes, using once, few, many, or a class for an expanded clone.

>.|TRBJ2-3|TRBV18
CASSPGQGTDTQYF
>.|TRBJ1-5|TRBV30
CAWSVGTALSNQPQHF
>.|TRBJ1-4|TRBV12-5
CASGLGREKLFF
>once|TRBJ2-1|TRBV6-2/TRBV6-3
CASSLWGANEQFF
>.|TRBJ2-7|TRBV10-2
CASSDLGEQYF
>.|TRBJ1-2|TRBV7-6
CASSSEIGQNYYGYTF
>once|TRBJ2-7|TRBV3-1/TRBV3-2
CASSQEGQIQGF
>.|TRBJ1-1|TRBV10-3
CAIRHTGDMNTEAFF
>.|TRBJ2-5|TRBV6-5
CASSYSKAPGETQYF
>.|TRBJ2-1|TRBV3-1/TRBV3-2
CASSQDPGLAYNEQFF
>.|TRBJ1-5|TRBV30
CAWSVARGDQPQHF
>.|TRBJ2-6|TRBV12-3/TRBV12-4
CASTFLGNVLTF
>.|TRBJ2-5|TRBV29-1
CSARGGNQETQYF
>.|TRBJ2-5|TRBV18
CASSLAGVQETQYF
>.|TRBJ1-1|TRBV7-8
CASSLYEQGSTEAFF
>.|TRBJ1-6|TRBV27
CASRYRSSYNSPLHF
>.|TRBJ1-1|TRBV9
CAGEGLPSSEAFF
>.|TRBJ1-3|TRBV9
CASSTYSGNTIYF
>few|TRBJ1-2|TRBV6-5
CASRPGRNYGYTF
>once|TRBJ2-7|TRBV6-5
CASTLDISEQYF
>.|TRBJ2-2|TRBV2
CASKLSGRKTGELFF
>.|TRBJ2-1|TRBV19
CASSTGDRQFF
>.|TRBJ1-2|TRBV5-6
CASSFGQATYGYTF
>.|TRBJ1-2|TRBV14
CASSQDPTYGYTF
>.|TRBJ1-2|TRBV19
CASTGLRADYGYTF
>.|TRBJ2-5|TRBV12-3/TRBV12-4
CASSTPGATQYF
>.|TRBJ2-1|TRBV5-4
CASSLRQNNNEQFF
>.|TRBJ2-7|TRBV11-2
CASSSTRGTAYEQYF
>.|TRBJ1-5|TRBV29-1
CSVATGAWSRNQPQHF
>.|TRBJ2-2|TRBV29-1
CSVETGGWVDTGELFF
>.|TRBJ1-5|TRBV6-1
CASSEAGTGYQPQHF
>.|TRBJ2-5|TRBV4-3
CASSQNPVGGETQYF
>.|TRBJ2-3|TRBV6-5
CASSYSIRLTDTQYF
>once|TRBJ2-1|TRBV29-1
CSAGRRDARSNEQFF
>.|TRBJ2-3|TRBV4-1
CASSQDRRPEDTQYF
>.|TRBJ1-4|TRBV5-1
CASRREAQLYEKLFF
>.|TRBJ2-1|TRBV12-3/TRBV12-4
CASSLSGGNEQFF
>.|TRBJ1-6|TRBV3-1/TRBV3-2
CASSPFGTANSPLHF
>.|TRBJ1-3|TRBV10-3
CAIRSYRDNSGNTIYF
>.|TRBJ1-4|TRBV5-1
CASSPWGREEKLFF
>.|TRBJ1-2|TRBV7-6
CASSPRQTANYGYTF
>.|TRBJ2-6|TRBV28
CARRGRGGVAGANVLTF
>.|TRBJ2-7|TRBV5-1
CASSPPGLGPRSYEQYF
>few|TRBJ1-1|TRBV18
CASSPPGDTEAFF
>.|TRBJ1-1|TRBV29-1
CSVGGRLNTEAFF
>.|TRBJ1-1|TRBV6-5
CASSSPQGPAEAFF
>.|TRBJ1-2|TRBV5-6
CASSLGQVLVGYTF
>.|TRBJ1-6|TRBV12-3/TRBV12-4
CASSQGVSPLHF
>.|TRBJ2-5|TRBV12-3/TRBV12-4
CASSIGGFETQYF
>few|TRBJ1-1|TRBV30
CAWSVLENTEAFF
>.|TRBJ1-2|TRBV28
CASSPGSISYYGYTF
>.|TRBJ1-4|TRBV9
CASSVAPGATNEKLFF
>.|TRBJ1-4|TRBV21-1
CATDVSTNEKLFF
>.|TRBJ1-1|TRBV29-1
CSVEQLTWAFF
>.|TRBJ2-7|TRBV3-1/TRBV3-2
CASSPGRRNPMYF
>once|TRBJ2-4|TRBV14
CASSQERTGRLLAKNIQYF